The entry that follows covers one T cell receptor beta chain sequence. This CDR3 has 15 amino acids. Trimming at V came to 0 bases and at J to 6 bases, leaving 1 base not matched to a gene. CDR1 is SGHRS, CDR2 YFSETQ, per germline. This entry comes from a study of CD8 T cells in Susac syndrome. The RNA input was roughly 0.45 to 1 ug, and it was reverse transcribed with random hexamers. Each CDR3 protein gets one entry after TCRdb re-called the immunoSEQ multiplex PCR reads with MiXCR. The sample has 160,000 or so distinct CDR3 sequences, approximately 94% seen once. The sequence derives from a human donor with Susac syndrome. The specimen sequenced was CD4+ T cells from PBMCs. This chain joins TRBV5-1 and TRBJ2-4, with 12 nucleotides matching TRBD1. This chain's CDR3 is CASSLEGQGANIQYF. The DNA of the CDR3 is TGCGCCAGCAGCTTGGAGGGACAGGGGGCAAACATTCAGTACTTC.